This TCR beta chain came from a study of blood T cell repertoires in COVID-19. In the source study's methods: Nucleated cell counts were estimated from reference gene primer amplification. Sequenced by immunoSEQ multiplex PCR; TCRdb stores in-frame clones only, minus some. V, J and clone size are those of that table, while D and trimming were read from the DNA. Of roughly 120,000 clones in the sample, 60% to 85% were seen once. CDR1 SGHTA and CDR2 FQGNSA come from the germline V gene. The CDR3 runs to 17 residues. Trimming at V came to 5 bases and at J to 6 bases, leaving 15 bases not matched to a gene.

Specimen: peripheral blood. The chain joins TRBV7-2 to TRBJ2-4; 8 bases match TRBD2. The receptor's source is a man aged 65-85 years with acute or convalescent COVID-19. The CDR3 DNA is TGTGCCAGCAGCCCAGTGGGTGGGGCGGGAGGCGGAAACATTCAGTACTTC. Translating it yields CASSPVGGAGGGNIQYF.